This TCR beta chain is from a study of blood T cells in healthy people across ages. Study-wide results and limits: Unknown donor CMV status possibly confounded expanded clonotype changes. A strong correlation was found between TCR beta diversity and the percentage of naive T cells.

Sample-barcoded 5' priming and a J-beta primer mix drove a second PCR of 7 to 11 cycles. TCRdb independently ran MiXCR on the 5' RACE reads; one entry per CDR3 protein. The profile covers over 750,000 distinct CDR3 sequences, with around a quarter appearing a single time and 9.4% taken by the ten largest. There were at least 5 micrograms of total RNA extracted from every sample. The V gene end was trimmed by 1 base and the J gene end by 3 bases; junction bases not matched to a gene: 8. This CDR3 region has 17 residues. Germline loops: CDR1 PRHDT, CDR2 FYEKMQ (reference sequence). There are a few counts of this clonotype. Its antigen is not identified. This same sample was also part of a study on T cells of mothers and their children.

The V gene is TRBV13, the J gene TRBJ1-3; 8 nucleotides agree with TRBD1. This clonotype was obtained from a boy younger than 18 in good health. Sequencing was done on a sample of blood. The CDR3 DNA sequence: TGTGCCAGCAGCTTAGAATCGGGACAGGACTTTGGAAACACCATATATTTT. As protein: CASSLESGQDFGNTIYF. Full variable domain (missing parts from reference TRBV13 and TRBJ1-3): AAGVIQSPRHLIKEKRETATLKCYPIPRHDTVYWYQQGPGQDPQFLISFYEKMQSDKGSIPDRFSAQQFSDYHSELNMSSLELGDSALYFCASSLESGQDFGNTIYFGEGSWLTVV.